Listed here are 19 T cell receptor beta chains from one sample, sequenced in a study of blood T cell repertoires in COVID-19. TCRdb's copy holds only in-frame clones and misses some; the assay was immunoSEQ multiplex PCR. The data show 250,000 to 300,000 clones, about 90% seen once. The sequencing input was peripheral blood. Every receptor here comes from a woman aged 25-40 years with COVID-19, enrolled during active disease.

This chain joins TRBV25-1 and TRBJ2-2; no firm D call. This CDR3 is built from 13 residues. Germline CDR1 reads MGHDK; CDR2 reads SYGVNS. Trimming took off 4 bases at V and 8 bases at J, with 11 bases between the two ends. The CDR3 sequence: CASSADAAGELFF. The CDR3 nucleotides read TGTGCCAGCAGTGCTGACGCGGCGGGGGAGCTGTTTTTT.

The chain carries TRBV27 and TRBJ1-1; a weak D match, TRBD1 (6 bases). Germline CDR1 and CDR2: MNHEY and SMNVEV (reference sequence). This CDR3 comprises 14 residues. V lost 6 bases and J 1 base, leaving 12 bases between the germline ends. CDR3 bases: TGTGCCAGCAGGAGACAGGCCTCGAACACTGAAGCTTTCTTT. Its protein product is CASRRQASNTEAFF.

The rearrangement uses TRBV30 and TRBJ1-4; the D is unclear. The CDR3 has 14 residues. Germline assignment: CDR1 GTSNPN and CDR2 SVGIG (reference sequence). Trimming stripped 0 bases from V and 1 base from J, with 6 bases between. CDR3 sequence reads: CAWSVGLTNEKLFF. CDR3 nucleotide sequence: TGTGCCTGGAGTGTGGGCCTAACTAATGAAAAACTGTTTTTT.

The chain carries TRBV28 and TRBJ2-7; weak D call: TRBD1 (6 bases). V lost 5 bases, J lost 0 bases, and 14 bases lay in between. In germline, CDR1 is MDHEN, CDR2 SYDVKM. This CDR3 spans 15 amino acids. The CDR3, as DNA: TGTGCCAGCAGTCCCCTCCGGACAGCCTCCTACGAGCAGTACTTC. This codes for CASSPLRTASYEQYF.

On this clone itself: The same CDR3 arises from other DNA sequences in this sample as well. The CDR3 coding sequence is TGTGCCAGCAGCCAAGGTAGGGGGCAAGGTCAGCCCCAGCATTTT. It is translated as CASSQGRGQGQPQHF. The gene calls are TRBV3-1 (or the pseudogene TRBV3-2) and TRBJ1-5; TRBD1 aligns across 7 bases. Germline V CDR1 and CDR2: LGHDT, YNNKEL (reference sequence). The J segment lost 6 bases and the V segment lost 1 base, leaving 6 bases of the junction unmatched. The CDR3 has 15 amino acids.

The chain employs TRBV2 and TRBJ2-2, with a tentative D call TRBD2 (5 bases). CDR1 SNHLY and CDR2 FYNNEI come from the germline V gene. V shed 3 bases and J shed 8 bases, with 10 bases lying between them. CDR3 size: 13 residues. The CDR3 region has the DNA TGTGCCAGCAGTGATTATGAGGGAGGGGAGCTGTTTTTT. It specifies CASSDYEGGELFF.

The rearrangement joins TRBV14 to TRBJ2-1, with D possibly TRBD2 on 6 matching bases. Between the trimmed V and J ends, which lost 2 bases and 7 bases, there was a span of 15 bases. This CDR3 has 15 residues. Germline CDR1 is SGHDN and CDR2 is FVKESK. The CDR3 region has the DNA TGTGCCAGCAGCCAACGGGGGAGGACGTGGAATGAGCAGTTCTTC. Translating it yields CASSQRGRTWNEQFF.

The CDR3 DNA sequence: TGTGCCAGCAGTTTACCTGGGCTCAATCAGCCCCAGCATTTT. It is translated as CASSLPGLNQPQHF. The rearrangement joins TRBV28 to TRBJ1-5; the D is unclear. CDR3 length equals 14 residues. The ends were cut back, 2 bases at V and 3 bases at J, with 8 bases in the middle. Germline V gene data show CDR1 as MDHEN and CDR2 as SYDVKM.

The chain employs TRBV29-1 and TRBJ1-1; tentative D call: TRBD1 (6 bases). There are 12 residues in the CDR3. Trimming took 6 bases from V and 4 from J, leaving 12 bases between them. The germline V gene has CDR1 SQVTM and CDR2 ANQGSEA. DNA of the CDR3: TGCAGCGTCTCACAGGGTCCCACTGAAGCTTTCTTT. This translates into CSVSQGPTEAFF.

As DNA, the CDR3 is TGTGCCAGCAGCTTAGCCGCGGGTTACGAGCAGTACTTC. This translates into CASSLAAGYEQYF. V gene TRBV7-9 combines with J gene TRBJ2-7; maybe TRBD2 (5 bases). Trimming removed 0 bases at V and 4 bases at J, with 7 bases between. The CDR3 totals 13 residues. The V gene's germline CDR1 is SEHNR and CDR2 FQNEAQ (reference sequence).

The J gene is TRBJ2-2, the V gene TRBV28; TRBD1 matches 8 bases. Unmatched junction bases numbered 10, after V lost 6 bases and J lost 4 bases. The CDR3 consists of 16 residues. The germline V gene encodes CDR1 MDHEN and CDR2 SYDVKM. The CDR3 spells CASRLSFDRGTGELFF. The CDR3 DNA sequence: TGTGCCAGCAGGTTAAGCTTCGACAGGGGCACCGGGGAGCTGTTTTTT.

On this clone: One end of the junction varies from germline; a read error may be responsible. This chain joins TRBV14 and TRBJ2-7, with TRBD2 as a possible D gene (6 bases). Germline V lookup: CDR1 SGHDN, CDR2 FVKESK. The CDR3 length is 13 residues. The CDR3 loop reads CASSQDRGTLFDF. The CDR3, as DNA: TGTGCCAGCAGCCAAGATCGGGGGACGCTTTTCGACTTC.

In this sample, this clone turned up once. The chain recombines TRBV9 with TRBJ1-5; 11 bases are shared with TRBD1. The CDR3 runs to 14 residues. Trimming removed 2 bases from V and 6 bases from J; junction bases left unmatched: 1. Germline assignment: CDR1 SGDLS and CDR2 YYNGEE. The CDR3 coding sequence is TGTGCCAGCAGCGTCGGGACAGGGGGTCAGCCCCAGCATTTT. Protein sequence: CASSVGTGGQPQHF.

V usage is TRBV2 and J usage is TRBJ2-7; 8 nucleotides line up with TRBD1. The germline V gene encodes CDR1 SNHLY and CDR2 FYNNEI. With 8 bases clipped from V and 6 bases from J, the junction kept 6 bases outside the gene matches. This CDR3 region has 12 residues. In nucleotides, the CDR3 is TGTGCCAGCCAAGGACAGGGACGCGAGCAGTACTTC. It is translated as CASQGQGREQYF. The full variable domain, rest sourced from reference TRBV2 and TRBJ2-7, is EPEVTQTPSHQVTQMGQEVILRCVPISNHLYFYWYRQILGQKVEFLVSFYNNEISEKSEIFDDQFSVERPDGSNFTLKIRSTKLEDSAMYFCASQGQGREQYFGPGTRLTVT.

V and J are TRBV7-3 and TRBJ2-1; 10 positions match TRBD1. Per germline, CDR1 SGHTA and CDR2 FQGTGA. J was trimmed by 7 bases and V by 4 bases; bases with no gene match: 10. CDR3 length: 16 amino acids. The CDR3 DNA is TGTGCCAGCAGCTCAGGTGACAGGGGGCGAAGTAATGAGCAGTTCTTC. It is translated as CASSSGDRGRSNEQFF. The variable domain in full, completed from reference TRBV7-3 and TRBJ2-1, reads GAGVSQTPSNKVTEKGKYVELRCDPISGHTALYWYRQSLGQGPEFLIYFQGTGAADDSGLPNDRFFAVRPEGSVSTLKIQRTERGDSAVYLCASSSGDRGRSNEQFFGPGTRLTVL.

This clone came up once. The chain has TRBV7-2 and TRBJ2-2, with D possibly TRBD1 on 5 matching bases. V was trimmed by 7 bases and J by 0 bases, leaving 12 bases between them. Germline CDR1 reads SGHTA; CDR2 reads FQGNSA. The CDR3 runs 15 residues. The CDR3 loop reads CASTPQATNTGELFF. The CDR3 DNA reads TGTGCCAGCACCCCACAGGCTACGAACACCGGGGAGCTGTTTTTT.

This sequence joins TRBV29-1 and TRBJ2-3; 14 bases agree with TRBD2. The V segment lost 4 bases and the J segment 4 bases; nucleotides outside the gene matches: 19. Germline V gene lookup returns CDR1 SQVTM and CDR2 ANQGSEA. The CDR3 has 20 residues. The DNA for the CDR3 is TGCAGCGTTGCCTCCTTGGGGCTGACTAGCGGGAGGGCGAGCTCAGATACGCAGTATTTT. It is translated as CSVASLGLTSGRASSDTQYF.

The J gene is TRBJ1-2, the V gene TRBV28; tentative D call: TRBD1 (6 bases). Between the trimmed V and J ends, which lost 7 bases and 8 bases, there was a span of 14 bases. CDR1 and CDR2 from the germline V gene are MDHEN and SYDVKM. CDR3 length: 12 amino acids. CDR3 nucleotide sequence: TGTGCCAGCACCCAGGGACACACCGGCTACACCTTC. This sequence encodes CASTQGHTGYTF.

The chain links TRBV5-1 to TRBJ1-2; maybe TRBD1 (6 bases). The V and J ends lost 4 bases and 4 bases respectively, with 17 bases between them. Germline loops: CDR1 SGHRS, CDR2 YFSETQ. There are 15 residues in the CDR3. The chain's CDR3 is CASSPRIQGSYGYTF. CDR3 sequence (DNA): TGCGCCAGCAGCCCACGAATACAGGGCTCCTATGGCTACACCTTC. The full variable domain, in which reference TRBV5-1 and TRBJ1-2 provide the parts outside the CDR3, is KAGVTQTPRYLIKTRGQQVTLSCSPISGHRSVSWYQQTPGQGLQFLFEYFSETQRNKGNFPGRFSGRQFSNSRSEMNVSTLELGDSALYLCASSPRIQGSYGYTFGSGTRLTVV.